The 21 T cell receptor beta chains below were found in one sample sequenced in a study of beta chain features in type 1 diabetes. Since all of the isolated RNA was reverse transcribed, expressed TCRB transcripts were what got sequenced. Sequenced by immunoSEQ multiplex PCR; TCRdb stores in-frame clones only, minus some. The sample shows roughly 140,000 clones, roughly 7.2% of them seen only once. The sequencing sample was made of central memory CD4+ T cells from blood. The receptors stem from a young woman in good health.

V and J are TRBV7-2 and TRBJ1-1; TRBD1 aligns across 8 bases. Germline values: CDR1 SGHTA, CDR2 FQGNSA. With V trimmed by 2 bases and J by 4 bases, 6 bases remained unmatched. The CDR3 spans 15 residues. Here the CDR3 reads CASSLTKDRATEAFF. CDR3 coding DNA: TGTGCCAGCAGCTTAACCAAGGACAGGGCCACTGAAGCTTTCTTT.

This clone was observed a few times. The DNA for the CDR3 is TGTGCCAGCAGCTCTAACAGGGGGCCGTCTGAAGCTTTCTTT. Its protein product is CASSSNRGPSEAFF. This sequence joins TRBV7-9 and TRBJ1-1; 9 nucleotides agree with TRBD1. This CDR3 has 14 residues. The V segment lost 4 bases and the J segment 6 bases; nucleotides outside the gene matches: 6. CDR1 is SEHNR, CDR2 FQNEAQ, per germline (reference sequence).

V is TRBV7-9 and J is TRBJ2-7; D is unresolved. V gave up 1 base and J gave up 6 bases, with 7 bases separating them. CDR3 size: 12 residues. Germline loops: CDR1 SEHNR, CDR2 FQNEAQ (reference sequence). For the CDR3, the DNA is TGTGCCAGCAGCTTAGATGTCGGCGAGCAGTACTTC. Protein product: CASSLDVGEQYF.

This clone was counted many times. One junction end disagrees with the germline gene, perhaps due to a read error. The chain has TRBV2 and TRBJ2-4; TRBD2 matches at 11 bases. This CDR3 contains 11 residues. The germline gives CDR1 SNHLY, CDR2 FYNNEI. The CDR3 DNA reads TGTGCCAGCAGCTCCGGGACTAGCGGACACTTC. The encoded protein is CASSSGTSGHF.

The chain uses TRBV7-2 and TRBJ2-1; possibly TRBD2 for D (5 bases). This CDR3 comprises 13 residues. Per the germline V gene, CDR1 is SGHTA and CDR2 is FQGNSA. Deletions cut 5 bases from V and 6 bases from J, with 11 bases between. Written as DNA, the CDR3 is TGTGCCAGCAGCAAGGCTAGCCTCAATGAGCAGTTCTTC. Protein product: CASSKASLNEQFF. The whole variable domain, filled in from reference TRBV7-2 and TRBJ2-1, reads GAGVSQSPSNKVTEKGKDVELRCDPISGHTALYWYRQSLGQGLEFLIYFQGNSAPDKSGLPSDRFSAERTGGSVSTLTIQRTQQEDSAVYLCASSKASLNEQFFGPGTRLTVL.

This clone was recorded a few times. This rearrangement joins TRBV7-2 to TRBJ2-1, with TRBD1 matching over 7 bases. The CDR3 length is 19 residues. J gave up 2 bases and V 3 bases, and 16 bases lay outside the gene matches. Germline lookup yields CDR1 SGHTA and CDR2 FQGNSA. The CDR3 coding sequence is TGTGCCAGCAGCTTTCCAGGGGGATTGGCGGGCGTCACCTACAATGAGCAGTTCTTC. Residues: CASSFPGGLAGVTYNEQFF.

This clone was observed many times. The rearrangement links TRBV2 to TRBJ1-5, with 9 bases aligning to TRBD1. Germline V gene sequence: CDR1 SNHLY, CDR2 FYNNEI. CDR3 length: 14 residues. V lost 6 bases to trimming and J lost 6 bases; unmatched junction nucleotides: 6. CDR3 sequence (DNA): TGTGCCAGCAGGGGACAGGGTGGATCTCAGCCCCAGCATTTT. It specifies CASRGQGGSQPQHF.

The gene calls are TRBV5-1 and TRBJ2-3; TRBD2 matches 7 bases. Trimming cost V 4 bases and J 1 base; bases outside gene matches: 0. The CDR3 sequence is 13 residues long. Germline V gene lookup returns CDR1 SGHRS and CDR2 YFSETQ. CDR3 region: CASSAGGTDTQYF. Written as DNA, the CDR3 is TGCGCCAGCAGCGCGGGGGGCACAGATACGCAGTATTTT. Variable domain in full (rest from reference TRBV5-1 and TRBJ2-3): KAGVTQTPRYLIKTRGQQVTLSCSPISGHRSVSWYQQTPGQGLQFLFEYFSETQRNKGNFPGRFSGRQFSNSRSEMNVSTLELGDSALYLCASSAGGTDTQYFGPGTRLTVL.

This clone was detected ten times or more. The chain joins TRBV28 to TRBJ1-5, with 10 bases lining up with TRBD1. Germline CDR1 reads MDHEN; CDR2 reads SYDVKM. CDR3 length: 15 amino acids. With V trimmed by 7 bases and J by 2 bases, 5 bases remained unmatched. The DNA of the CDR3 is TGTGCCAGCAAGACAGGGGGCGGAGGCAATCAGCCCCAGCATTTT. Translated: CASKTGGGGNQPQHF.

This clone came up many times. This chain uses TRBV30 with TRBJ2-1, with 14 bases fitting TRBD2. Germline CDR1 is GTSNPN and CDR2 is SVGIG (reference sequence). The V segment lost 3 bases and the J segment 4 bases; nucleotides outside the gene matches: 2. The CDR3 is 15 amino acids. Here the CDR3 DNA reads TGTGCCTGGAGCCGACTAGCGGGAGGGTACAATGAGCAGTTCTTC. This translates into CAWSRLAGGYNEQFF.

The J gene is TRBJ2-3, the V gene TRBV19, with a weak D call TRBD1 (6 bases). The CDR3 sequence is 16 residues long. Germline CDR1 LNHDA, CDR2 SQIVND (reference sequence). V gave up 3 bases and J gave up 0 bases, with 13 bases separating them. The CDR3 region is CASSISGATSTDTQYF. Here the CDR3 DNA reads TGTGCCAGTAGTATTTCAGGGGCCACTAGCACAGATACGCAGTATTTT.

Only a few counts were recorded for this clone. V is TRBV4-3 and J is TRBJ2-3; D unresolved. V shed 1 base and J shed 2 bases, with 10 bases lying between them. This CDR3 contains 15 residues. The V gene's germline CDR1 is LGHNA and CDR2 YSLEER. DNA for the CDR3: TGCGCCAGCAGCCAAGGCCCGACAATCACAGATACGCAGTATTTT. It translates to CASSQGPTITDTQYF.

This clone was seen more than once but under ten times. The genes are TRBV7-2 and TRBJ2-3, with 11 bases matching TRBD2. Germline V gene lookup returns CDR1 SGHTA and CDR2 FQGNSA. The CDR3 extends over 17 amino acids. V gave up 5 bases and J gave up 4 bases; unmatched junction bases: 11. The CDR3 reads CASSLQLAGVSADTQYF. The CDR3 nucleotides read TGTGCCAGCAGCCTCCAACTAGCGGGAGTAAGCGCAGATACGCAGTATTTT.

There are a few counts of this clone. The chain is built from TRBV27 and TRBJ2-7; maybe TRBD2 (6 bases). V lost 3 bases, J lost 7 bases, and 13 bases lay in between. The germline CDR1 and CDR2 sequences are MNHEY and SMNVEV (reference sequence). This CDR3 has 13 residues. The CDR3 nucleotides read TGTGCCAGCAGTTTTCGGGAGCAAAGGGAGCAGTACTTC. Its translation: CASSFREQREQYF.

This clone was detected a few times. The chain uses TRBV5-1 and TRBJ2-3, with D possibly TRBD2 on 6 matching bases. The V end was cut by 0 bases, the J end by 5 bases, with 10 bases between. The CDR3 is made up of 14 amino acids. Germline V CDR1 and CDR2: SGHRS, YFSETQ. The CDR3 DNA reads TGCGCCAGCAGCTTGGCGGGGCGGGGAGATACGCAGTATTTT. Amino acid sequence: CASSLAGRGDTQYF.

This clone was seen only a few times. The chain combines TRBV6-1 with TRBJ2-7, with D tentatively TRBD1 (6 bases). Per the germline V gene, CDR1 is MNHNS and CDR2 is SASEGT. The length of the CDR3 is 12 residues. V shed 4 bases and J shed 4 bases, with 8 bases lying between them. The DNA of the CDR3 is TGTGCCAGCAGTGCACAGGGATACGAGCAGTACTTC. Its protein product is CASSAQGYEQYF.

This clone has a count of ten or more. The CDR3 sequence: CASSAGTQNEQFF. The CDR3 DNA reads TGTGCCAGCAGTGCCGGGACTCAGAATGAGCAGTTCTTC. This chain connects TRBV7-6 to TRBJ2-1, with D tentatively TRBD2 (6 bases). In germline, CDR1 is SGHVS, CDR2 FNYEAQ. CDR3 size: 13 residues. V lost 6 bases and J lost 7, with 13 bases in between.

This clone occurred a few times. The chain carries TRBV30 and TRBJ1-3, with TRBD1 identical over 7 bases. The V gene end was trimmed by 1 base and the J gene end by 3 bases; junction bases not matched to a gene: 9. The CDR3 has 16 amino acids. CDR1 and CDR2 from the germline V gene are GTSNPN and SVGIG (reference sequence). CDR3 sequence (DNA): TGTGCCTGGAGTGAGGGGGCACGATTCTATGGAAACACCATATATTTT. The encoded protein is CAWSEGARFYGNTIYF.

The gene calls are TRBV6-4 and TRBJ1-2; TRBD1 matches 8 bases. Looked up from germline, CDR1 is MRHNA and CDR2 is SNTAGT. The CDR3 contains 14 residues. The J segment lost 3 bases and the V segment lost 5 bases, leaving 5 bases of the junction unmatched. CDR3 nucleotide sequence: TGTGCCAGCAGTCCTGGACAGGGAGACTATGGCTACACCTTC. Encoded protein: CASSPGQGDYGYTF.

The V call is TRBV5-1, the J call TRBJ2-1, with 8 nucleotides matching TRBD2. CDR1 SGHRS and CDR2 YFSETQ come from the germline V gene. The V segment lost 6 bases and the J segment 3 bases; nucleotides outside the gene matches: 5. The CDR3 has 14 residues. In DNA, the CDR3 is TGCGCCAGCACCCCTAGCGGGTTCTACAATGAGCAGTTCTTC. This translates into CASTPSGFYNEQFF.

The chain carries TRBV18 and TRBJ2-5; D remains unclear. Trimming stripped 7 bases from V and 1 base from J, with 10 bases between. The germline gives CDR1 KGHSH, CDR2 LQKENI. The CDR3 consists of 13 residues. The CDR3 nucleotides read TGTGCCAGCTTTTCCAGCGCCCAAGAGACCCAGTACTTC. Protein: CASFSSAQETQYF. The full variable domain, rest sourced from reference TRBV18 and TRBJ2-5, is NAGVMQNPRHLVRRRGQEARLRCSPMKGHSHVYWYRQLPEEGLKFMVYLQKENIIDESGMPKERFSAEFPKEGPSILRIQQVVRGDSAAYFCASFSSAQETQYFGPGTRLLVL.